Below are 27 T cell receptor beta chains sequenced from a single sample in a study of CD8 T cells in ankylosing spondylitis. TCRdb processed the 5' RACE reads anew with MiXCR; each CDR3 protein has one entry. The sample has about 100,000 distinct CDR3 sequences; nearly 25% are singletons. Sequencing input: synovial fluid, either unsorted or a sorted T cell fraction (not recorded which). These receptors were collected from a male donor with ankylosing spondylitis.

J is TRBJ2-1 and V is TRBV12-3 or TRBV12-4; 12 bases are a match to TRBD1. The CDR3 loop spans 16 amino acids. V trimming: 6 bases; J trimming: 4 bases; junction bases outside the gene matches: 7. The CDR3 here is CASRGTGGGGYNEQFF. As DNA, the CDR3 is TGTGCCAGCAGGGGGACAGGGGGCGGCGGGTACAATGAGCAGTTCTTC.

The chain links TRBV27 to TRBJ2-2; 8 nucleotides agree with TRBD1. Germline assignment: CDR1 MNHEY and CDR2 SMNVEV (reference sequence). After removal of 5 bases from V and 8 bases from J, the junction contained 7 bases not matched to a gene. This CDR3 comprises 14 residues. CDR3: CASSVDRGWGELFF. CDR3 in DNA: TGTGCCAGCAGTGTCGACAGGGGCTGGGGGGAGCTGTTTTTT.

This clonotype was counted a few times. The chain joins TRBV7-9 to TRBJ2-3; D gene uncertain. Trimming took 4 bases from V and 1 from J, leaving 9 bases between them. Germline loops: CDR1 SEHNR, CDR2 FQNEAQ (reference sequence). CDR3 length: 14 residues. In DNA, the CDR3 is TGTGCCAGCAGCTCCCTACGGGGCACAGATACGCAGTATTTT. This encodes CASSSLRGTDTQYF.

This clonotype was recorded many times. The rearrangement links TRBV4-2 to TRBJ2-2; 9 positions match TRBD2. Trimming cost V 0 bases and J 0 bases; bases outside gene matches: 8. This CDR3 contains 19 residues. Germline CDR1 and CDR2: LGHNA and YNFKEQ. In DNA form, the CDR3 reads TGTGCCAGCAGCCAAGATCTCAGGGCTAGCGGGACGAACACCGGGGAGCTGTTTTTT. It encodes CASSQDLRASGTNTGELFF.

This clonotype was seen a handful of times. This chain uses TRBV20-1 with TRBJ2-1; 7 bases agree with TRBD2. The CDR3 sequence is 15 residues long. The germline V gene encodes CDR1 DFQATT and CDR2 SNEGSKA (reference sequence). Trimming took 7 bases from V and 0 from J; bases not matched to a gene: 9. CDR3 protein: CSGLSGGTSYNEQFF. Here the CDR3 DNA reads TGCAGTGGGCTTTCGGGAGGCACCTCCTACAATGAGCAGTTCTTC.

This clonotype has more than one count but fewer than ten. The rearrangement uses TRBV2 and TRBJ2-7; D is perhaps TRBD1 (5 bases). CDR1 and CDR2 (germline): SNHLY, FYNNEI. The V end lost 2 bases, the J end lost 3 bases, and 17 bases lay between the germline ends. The length of the CDR3 is 16 residues. CDR3 in amino acids: CASSEKGLHQSYEQYV. The CDR3 bases are TGTGCCAGCAGTGAAAAGGGGCTCCACCAGAGCTACGAGCAGTACGTC.

This clonotype is labeled large. The CDR3 region has the DNA TGTGCCAGCAGCACCGGGACTAGCGGGATGAGAAGCACAGATACGCAGTATTTT. The encoded protein is CASSTGTSGMRSTDTQYF. This chain links TRBV7-2 with TRBJ2-3; TRBD2 aligns across 13 bases. Per germline, CDR1 SGHTA and CDR2 FQGNSA. With 5 bases clipped from V and 0 bases from J, the junction kept 8 bases outside the gene matches. There are 18 residues in the CDR3.

In this sample, this clonotype turned up a few times. The chain joins TRBV15 to TRBJ2-3; a weak D match, TRBD2 (6 bases). Trimming pared 0 bases from V and 8 bases from J, leaving 6 bases between. The CDR3 loop spans 12 amino acids. The germline V gene encodes CDR1 LNHNV and CDR2 YYDKDF (reference sequence). CDR3 sequence (DNA): TGTGCCACCAGCAGAGAGCGGGGTACGCAGTATTTT. Translating gives CATSRERGTQYF.

This clonotype was seen at least ten times. The limits of the CDR3 on the DNA are not certain, so only TCRdb's listed CDR3 is given. This chain joins TRBV11-2 and TRBJ2-7; the DNA was not compared with TRBD2, the D call given in the table. The CDR3 spans 14 amino acids, including both terminal residues. Germline CDR1 and CDR2: SGHAT and FQNNGV. The CDR3: CASSVGPGRREQYF.

The V call is TRBV20-1, the J call TRBJ1-2; 8 nucleotides agree with TRBD1. This CDR3 is 17 amino acids long. J gave up 5 bases and V 0 bases, and 14 bases lay outside the gene matches. Looked up from germline, CDR1 is DFQATT and CDR2 is SNEGSKA (reference sequence). In nucleotides, the CDR3 is TGCAGTGCTAGAGATGGACAGGGAGCTCGGATGGGATATGGCTACACCTTC. Translated, it gives CSARDGQGARMGYGYTF.

The chain combines TRBV6-1 with TRBJ2-5; 7 nucleotides align to TRBD1. CDR1 and CDR2 from the germline V gene are MNHNS and SASEGT. V lost 8 bases and J lost 2; bases outside the gene matches: 8. This CDR3 has 14 amino acids. The CDR3, as DNA: TGTGCCAGCGGGCCGACAGGGCGGCAAGAGACCCAGTACTTC. Translation gives CASGPTGRQETQYF.

The chain combines TRBV4-2 with TRBJ2-5; D call uncertain. V lost 3 bases and J 4 bases, leaving 15 bases between the germline ends. The CDR3 length is 15 residues. Per the germline V gene, CDR1 is LGHNA and CDR2 is YNFKEQ. The CDR3 reads CASSQWGGSPETQYF. The DNA of the CDR3 is TGTGCCAGCAGCCAGTGGGGTGGGTCCCCAGAGACCCAGTACTTC.

The chain uses TRBV18 and TRBJ2-5; tentatively, D is TRBD1 (5 bases). Germline CDR1 and CDR2: KGHSH and LQKENI. V dropped 4 bases and J dropped 1 base, with 10 bases sitting between them. The CDR3 sequence is 14 residues long. CDR3 protein: CASSRTGTQETQYF. For the CDR3, the DNA is TGTGCCAGCTCACGAACAGGAACCCAAGAGACCCAGTACTTC.

The rearrangement links TRBV7-2 to TRBJ1-4; D perhaps matches TRBD1 (6 bases). Trimming shortened V by 6 bases and J by 7 bases, and 15 bases separated the two germline ends. The CDR3 covers 14 residues. Germline V gene lookup returns CDR1 SGHTA and CDR2 FQGNSA. CDR3 in amino acids: CASSRYRASEKLFF. The CDR3 DNA reads as TGTGCCAGCAGTCGATACAGGGCGAGTGAAAAACTGTTTTTT.

This clonotype was counted only a few times. V and J are TRBV29-1 and TRBJ1-1, with D uncertain. V was shortened by 4 bases and J by 4 bases, with 16 bases between the two germline ends. The CDR3 is made up of 14 amino acids. Germline V gives CDR1 SQVTM, CDR2 ANQGSEA. Written as DNA, the CDR3 is TGCAGCGTTGGGAGGCCCAAGGTGGCCACTGAAGCTTTCTTT. It specifies CSVGRPKVATEAFF.

Here the CDR3 DNA reads TGTGCCAGCAGCCGAACGGGACAGCGGAGGGAGCAGTACTTC. This sequence encodes CASSRTGQRREQYF. The chain couples TRBV13 to TRBJ2-7, with 7 bases identical to TRBD1. Germline V lookup: CDR1 PRHDT, CDR2 FYEKMQ (reference sequence). Trimming removed 5 bases from V and 7 bases from J; junction bases left unmatched: 11. The CDR3 has 14 residues.

This clonotype was detected many times. The chain employs TRBV29-1 and TRBJ2-1; no definite D call. Trimming removed 2 bases at V and 1 base at J, with 9 bases between. The CDR3 is 14 residues long. Germline CDR1 is SQVTM and CDR2 is ANQGSEA. Here the CDR3 DNA reads TGCAGCGTTGAACCCCTAGTATCCTACAATGAGCAGTTCTTC. Translated: CSVEPLVSYNEQFF.

Many counts were recorded for this clonotype. The rearrangement uses TRBV20-1 and TRBJ2-1; TRBD2 matches at 9 bases. V trimming: 6 bases; J trimming: 2 bases; junction bases outside the gene matches: 5. From germline, CDR1 is DFQATT and CDR2 SNEGSKA (reference sequence). The CDR3 length is 14 residues. The CDR3 DNA reads as TGCAGTGCCCGGCTAGCGGGGACCTACAATGAGCAGTTCTTC. It is translated as CSARLAGTYNEQFF.

This clonotype was counted only a few times. The chain combines TRBV7-2 with TRBJ2-3; D is undetermined. The CDR3 runs 15 residues. Between the trimmed V and J ends, which lost 3 bases and 4 bases, there was a span of 14 bases. Germline V gene sequence: CDR1 SGHTA, CDR2 FQGNSA. The CDR3 loop reads CASSLGLVSPDTQYF. In nucleotides, the CDR3 is TGTGCCAGCAGCTTGGGTCTGGTGTCCCCAGATACGCAGTATTTT.

The table lists this clonotype with a few counts. The chain joins TRBV10-2 to TRBJ2-3; D may be TRBD1 (5 bases). With 6 bases removed from V and 1 base from J, the gap between germline ends came to 17 bases. Looked up from germline, CDR1 is WSHSY and CDR2 is SAAADI. The CDR3 spans 16 residues. The CDR3 coding sequence is TGCGCCAGCAGCCCTCTCGGGCAGGGTGGCACAGATACGCAGTATTTT. Translation: CASSPLGQGGTDTQYF.

There are a few counts of this clonotype. The chain joins TRBV7-8 to TRBJ2-3; tentatively, D is TRBD1 (6 bases). The CDR3 is 17 amino acids. Germline V lookup: CDR1 SGHVS, CDR2 FQNEAQ. The germline V and J ends were trimmed by 5 bases and 0 bases, with 18 bases remaining between them. Here the CDR3 reads CASSVRPSGHSTDTQYF. CDR3 in DNA: TGTGCCAGCAGCGTCAGACCCTCGGGACATAGCACAGATACGCAGTATTTT.

This chain links TRBV27 with TRBJ2-1, with 10 bases that match TRBD2. CDR1 MNHEY and CDR2 SMNVEV come from the germline V gene (reference sequence). V dropped 2 bases and J dropped 9; count of bases not matched to a gene: 10. The CDR3 runs to 16 residues. The CDR3 DNA sequence: TGTGCCAGCAGTTTAGGGTCTAAGCTAGCGGGAGTTGAGCAGTTCTTC. Amino acids: CASSLGSKLAGVEQFF.

This clonotype was found a few times. V is TRBV5-1 and J is TRBJ2-1; 12 bases match TRBD2. Per germline, CDR1 SGHRS and CDR2 YFSETQ. The V gene end was trimmed by 4 bases and the J gene end by 1 base; junction bases not matched to a gene: 3. The CDR3 length is 16 residues. In nucleotides, the CDR3 is TGCGCCAGCAGCATTACTAGCGGGGGGTCCTACAATGAGCAGTTCTTC. Encoded protein: CASSITSGGSYNEQFF.

The table lists this clonotype with a few counts. The chain combines TRBV7-7 with TRBJ1-4; D not resolved. Germline V gene lookup returns CDR1 SSHAT and CDR2 FNYEAQ (reference sequence). The V gene lost 8 bases and the J gene lost 1 base, with 11 bases spanning the gap. The CDR3 extends over 14 amino acids. The CDR3 nucleotides are TGTGCCAGCGGGCCCGGGATAACTAATGAAAAACTGTTTTTT. Amino acids: CASGPGITNEKLFF.

This clonotype was recorded at least ten times. V and J are TRBV20-1 and TRBJ1-2; unclear D gene. This CDR3 comprises 12 residues. In germline, CDR1 is DFQATT, CDR2 SNEGSKA (reference sequence). Trimming removed 1 base from V and 5 bases from J, with 8 bases in between. This CDR3 reads CSARGGGYGYTF. The CDR3 nucleotides are TGCAGTGCTAGAGGGGGAGGTTATGGCTACACCTTC.

Turning to this clonotype: The junction shows a germline mismatch at one end, possibly a read error. The gene calls are TRBV7-8 and TRBJ1-2; 10 bases fit TRBD1. Germline V gene sequence: CDR1 SGHVS, CDR2 FQNEAQ. This CDR3 has 13 residues. The CDR3 loop reads CASSSGQGTHPGF. DNA of the CDR3: TGTGCCAGCAGCTCGGGACAGGGGACTCATCCGGGTTTC.

This clonotype was seen only a few times. The chain combines TRBV24-1 with TRBJ2-5; D is unresolved. The CDR3 is made up of 15 amino acids. The germline V gene has CDR1 KGHDR and CDR2 SFDVKD. Trimming took 1 base from V and 1 from J, leaving 9 bases between them. This CDR3 is CATSDFSEVQETQYF. The CDR3 DNA reads TGTGCCACCAGTGATTTTTCCGAGGTCCAAGAGACCCAGTACTTC.